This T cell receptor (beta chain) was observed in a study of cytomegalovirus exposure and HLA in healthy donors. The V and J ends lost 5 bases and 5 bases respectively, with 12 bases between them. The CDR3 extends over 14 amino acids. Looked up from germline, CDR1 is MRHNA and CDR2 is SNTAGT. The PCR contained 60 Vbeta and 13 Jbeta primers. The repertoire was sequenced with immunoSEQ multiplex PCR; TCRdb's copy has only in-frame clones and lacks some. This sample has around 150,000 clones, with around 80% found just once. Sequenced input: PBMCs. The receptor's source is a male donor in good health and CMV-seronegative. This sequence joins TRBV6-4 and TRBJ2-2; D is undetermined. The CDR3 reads CASSISQVTGELFF. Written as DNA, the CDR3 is TGTGCCAGCAGTATCAGCCAGGTTACCGGGGAGCTGTTTTTT.